This T cell receptor (beta chain) comes out of a study of human versus mouse CDR3 diversity and MHC coevolution. Germline CDR1 MNHEY, CDR2 SMNVEV (reference sequence). Trimming cost V 6 bases and J 4 bases; bases outside gene matches: 6. The CDR3 has 15 amino acids. Sequenced by immunoSEQ multiplex PCR; TCRdb stores in-frame clones only, minus some. The sample contains approximately 81,000 clones, roughly 93% of which appear only once. Material for sequencing was naive CD4+ T cells from blood. Subset denoted: CD45RO-negative CD62L-positive naive CD4 T cells. The TCR comes from a person aged 25 to 69 in good health. The V and J genes are TRBV27 and TRBJ1-2, with 12 nucleotides matching TRBD1. The CDR3: CASRLGQGAGYGYTF. CDR3 coding DNA: TGTGCCAGCAGATTGGGACAGGGGGCCGGCTATGGCTACACCTTC.